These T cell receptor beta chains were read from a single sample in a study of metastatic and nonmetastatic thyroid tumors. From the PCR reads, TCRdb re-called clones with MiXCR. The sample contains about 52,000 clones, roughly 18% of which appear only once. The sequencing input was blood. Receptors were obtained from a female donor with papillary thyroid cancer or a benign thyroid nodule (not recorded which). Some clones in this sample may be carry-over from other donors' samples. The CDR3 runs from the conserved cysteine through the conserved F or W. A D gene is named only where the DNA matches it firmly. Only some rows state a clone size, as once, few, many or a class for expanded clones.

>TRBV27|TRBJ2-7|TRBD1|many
CASSLETGNHEQYF
TGTGCCAGCAGTTTGGAGACAGGGAACCACGAGCAGTACTTC
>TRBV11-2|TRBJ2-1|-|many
CASSYVWENEQFF
TGTGCCAGCAGCTATGTCTGGGAGAATGAGCAGTTCTTC
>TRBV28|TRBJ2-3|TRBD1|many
CASSPRGQGTDTQYF
TGTGCCAGCAGTCCCCGGGGACAGGGAACAGATACGCAGTATTTT
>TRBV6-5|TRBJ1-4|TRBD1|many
CASSYQQGPGEKLFF
TGTGCCAGCAGTTACCAACAGGGGCCGGGCGAAAAACTGTTTTTT
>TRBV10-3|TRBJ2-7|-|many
CAISGGVEYEQYF
TGTGCCATCAGTGGAGGAGTCGAATACGAGCAGTACTTC
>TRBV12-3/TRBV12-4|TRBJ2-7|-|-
CASSFGERYEQYF
TGTGCCAGCAGTTTCGGGGAGAGGTACGAGCAGTACTTC
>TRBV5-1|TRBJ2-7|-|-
CASRKGLTSYEQYF
TGCGCCAGCCGCAAGGGACTGACATCCTACGAGCAGTACTTC
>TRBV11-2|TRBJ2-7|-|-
CASSQASIPYEQYF
TGTGCCAGCAGCCAGGCATCAATTCCCTACGAGCAGTACTTC
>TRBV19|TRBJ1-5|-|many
CASRNLGGNQPQHF
TGTGCCAGTAGAAATTTGGGGGGCAATCAGCCCCAGCATTTT
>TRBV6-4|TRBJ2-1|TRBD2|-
CASSYPSGRLNEQFF
TGTGCCAGCAGTTACCCTAGCGGGAGATTGAATGAGCAGTTCTTC
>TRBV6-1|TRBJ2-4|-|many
CASSEHLSRAKNIQYF
TGTGCCAGCAGTGAACACCTTTCCAGGGCCAAAAACATTCAGTACTTC
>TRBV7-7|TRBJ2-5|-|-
CASSLRGQETQYF
TGTGCTAGCAGCTTAAGGGGGCAAGAGACCCAGTACTTC
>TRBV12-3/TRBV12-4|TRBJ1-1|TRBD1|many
CASQGGLAEAFF
TGTGCGAGTCAGGGGGGCTTGGCTGAAGCTTTCTTT
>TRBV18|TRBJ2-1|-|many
CASSPPGPGELGEQFF
TGTGCCAGCTCACCACCGGGTCCAGGAGAATTAGGTGAGCAGTTCTTC
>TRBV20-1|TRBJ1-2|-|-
CSARVLLMGHGYTF
TGCAGTGCTAGAGTACTCCTCATGGGACACGGCTACACCTTC
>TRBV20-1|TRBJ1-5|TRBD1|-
CSAPRWGQQHQPQHF
TGCAGTGCGCCCCGATGGGGACAGCAACATCAGCCCCAGCATTTT
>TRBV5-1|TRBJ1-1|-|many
CASSLGGRFTEAFF
TGCGCCAGCAGCCTCGGTGGTAGGTTCACTGAAGCTTTCTTT
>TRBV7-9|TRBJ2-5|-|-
CASSPDPGDQTQYF
TGTGCCAGCAGCCCGGATCCAGGGGATCAGACCCAGTACTTC
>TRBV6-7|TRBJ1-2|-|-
CASSYSRKAQNGYTF
TGTGCCAGCAGTTACTCGAGAAAGGCGCAAAATGGCTACACCTTC
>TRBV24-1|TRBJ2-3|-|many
CATGASGGVSDTQYF
TGTGCCACCGGGGCCTCGGGGGGCGTATCAGATACGCAGTATTTT
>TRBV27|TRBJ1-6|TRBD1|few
CASSLRAGGYDNSPLHF
TGTGCCAGCAGTTTAAGGGCAGGGGGGTATGATAATTCACCCCTCCACTTT
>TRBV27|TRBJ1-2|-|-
CASSLNPAGGYTF
TGTGCCAGCAGTTTAAACCCGGCGGGTGGCTACACCTTC